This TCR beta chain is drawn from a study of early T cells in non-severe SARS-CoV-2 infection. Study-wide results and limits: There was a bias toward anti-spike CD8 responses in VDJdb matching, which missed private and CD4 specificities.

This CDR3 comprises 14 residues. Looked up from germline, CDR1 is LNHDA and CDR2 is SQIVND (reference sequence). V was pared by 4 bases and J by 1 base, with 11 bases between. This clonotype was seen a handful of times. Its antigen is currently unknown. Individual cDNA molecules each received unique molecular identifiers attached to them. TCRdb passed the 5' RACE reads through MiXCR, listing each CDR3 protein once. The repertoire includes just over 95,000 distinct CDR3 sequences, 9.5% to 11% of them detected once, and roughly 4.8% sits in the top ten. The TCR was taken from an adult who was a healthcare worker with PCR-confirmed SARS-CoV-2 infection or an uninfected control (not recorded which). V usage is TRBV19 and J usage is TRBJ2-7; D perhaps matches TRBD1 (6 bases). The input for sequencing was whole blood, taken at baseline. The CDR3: CASSKTGSSYEQYF. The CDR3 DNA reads TGTGCCAGTAGTAAAACAGGGTCGTCCTACGAGCAGTACTTC.